This T cell receptor (beta chain) emerged from a study of cytomegalovirus exposure and HLA in healthy donors. Clones were sequenced by immunoSEQ multiplex PCR, and TCRdb holds only the in-frame ones, with some missing. The data show around 150,000 clones, about 90% seen once. With 1 base removed from V and 9 bases from J, the gap between germline ends came to 12 bases. The CDR3 runs to 13 residues. Germline V gene sequence: CDR1 MGHRA, CDR2 YSYEKL. The sequenced material came from PBMCs. V is TRBV4-1 and J is TRBJ1-2; possibly TRBD1 for D (5 bases). The sequence came from a man between 18 and 35 years old in good health and CMV-seropositive. CDR3 nucleotides: TGCGCCAGCAGCCAAGCCCCAGGGTCCCGCTACACCTTC. Protein product: CASSQAPGSRYTF.